Below are 24 T cell receptor beta chains sequenced from a single sample in a study of T cells in Graves' hyperthyroidism and ophthalmopathy. The investigators amplified TCR beta CDR3 regions from RNA transcripts. HTBI primers drove first-round RT-PCR of the TCR CDR3. MiXCR was run by TCRdb on the multiplex PCR reads, yielding one entry per CDR3 protein. This sample has 490,000 or so distinct CDR3 sequences, with approximately 23% found just once. Material: blood. Receptors were obtained from a woman in her seventies with Graves' ophthalmopathy.

This clonotype occurred many times. The chain links TRBV2 to TRBJ1-2; D may be TRBD1 (5 bases). Germline CDR1 SNHLY, CDR2 FYNNEI. Trimming took off 7 bases at V and 2 bases at J, with 17 bases between the two ends. The CDR3 consists of 15 residues. In DNA form, the CDR3 reads TGTGCCAGCACTCCTAACAGGATACTCAACTATGGCTACACCTTC. Protein product: CASTPNRILNYGYTF.

V gene TRBV19 combines with J gene TRBJ1-2; the D gene is possibly TRBD1 (6 bases). Germline V lookup: CDR1 LNHDA, CDR2 SQIVND (reference sequence). The V end was cut by 10 bases, the J end by 0 bases, with 15 bases between. The CDR3 consists of 14 residues. In DNA form, the CDR3 reads TGTGCCACCCGACAGGCAGGATCTAACTATGGCTACACCTTC. Its protein is CATRQAGSNYGYTF.

This chain's CDR3 is CASSLASGLAGGPISVNEQFF. In nucleotides, the CDR3 is TGTGCCAGCAGCTTAGCGTCGGGACTAGCGGGAGGGCCGATCTCCGTCAATGAGCAGTTCTTC. V is TRBV11-1 and J is TRBJ2-1; TRBD2 matches 16 bases. Germline CDR1 is SGHAT and CDR2 is FQDESV (reference sequence). J lost 6 bases, V lost 0 bases, and 14 bases had no gene match. The CDR3 spans 21 residues. The full variable domain, rest sourced from reference TRBV11-1 and TRBJ2-1, is EAEVAQSPRYKITEKSQAVAFWCDPISGHATLYWYRQILGQGPELLVQFQDESVVDDSQLPKDRFSAERLKGVDSTLKIQPAELGDSAMYLCASSLASGLAGGPISVNEQFFGPGTRLTVL.

The CDR3 DNA reads as TGTGCCAGCAGCCAAGCGACCCACGGAGGCAATGAGCAGTTCTTC. Its protein product is CASSQATHGGNEQFF. The genes are TRBV3-1 and TRBJ2-1, with D perhaps matching TRBD2 (5 bases). Trimming left V 1 base short and J 6 bases short, with 13 bases between. Germline lookup yields CDR1 LGHDT and CDR2 YNNKEL (reference sequence). The CDR3 contains 15 residues.

The chain couples TRBV20-1 to TRBJ1-2; unclear D gene. V was shortened by 3 bases and J by 1 base, with 12 bases between the two germline ends. Germline lookup yields CDR1 DFQATT and CDR2 SNEGSKA (reference sequence). The CDR3 has 14 residues. CDR3 loop: CSARLGSHNYGYTF. The DNA of the CDR3 is TGCAGTGCTAGGTTGGGTTCCCATAACTATGGCTACACCTTC.

Notes on this clonotype: The DNA is left out, because the CDR3 cannot be placed on it with certainty; the CDR3 is given as TCRdb lists it. The chain links TRBV29-1 to TRBJ2-1; the D call TRBD1 from the table was never checked on the DNA. The germline V gene encodes CDR1 SQVTM and CDR2 ANQGSEA. The CDR3 is made up of 24 amino acids, end residues included. This CDR3 reads CSAHPEDSSFYICSARDWYNEQFF.

This clonotype occurred a few times. The genes are TRBV19 and TRBJ1-5; D remains ambiguous. Per the germline V gene, CDR1 is LNHDA and CDR2 is SQIVND (reference sequence). With 5 bases removed from V and 4 bases from J, the gap between germline ends came to 18 bases. This CDR3 comprises 16 residues. CDR3 loop: CASSSVAEIYNQPQHF. Here the CDR3 DNA reads TGTGCCAGTAGTTCGGTGGCAGAGATATATAATCAGCCCCAGCATTTT. The full variable domain, with the rest looked up from reference TRBV19 and TRBJ1-5, is DGGITQSPKYLFRKEGQNVTLSCEQNLNHDAMYWYRQDPGQGLRLIYYSQIVNDFQKGDIAEGYSVSREKKESFPLTVTSAQKNPTAFYLCASSSVAEIYNQPQHFGDGTRLSIL.

The chain has TRBV12-5 and TRBJ2-7; D is undetermined. Trimming shortened V by 2 bases and J by 7 bases, and 6 bases separated the two germline ends. This CDR3 comprises 11 residues. CDR1 and CDR2 from the germline V gene are LGHNT and FRNRAP. Here the CDR3 reads CASGLNTEQYF. CDR3 DNA: TGTGCTAGTGGTTTGAACACGGAGCAGTACTTC.

The CDR3 DNA sequence: TGTGCCAGCAGACTAGCACGGGACGGGGAGCTGTTTTTT. Its protein product is CASRLARDGELFF. The J gene is TRBJ2-2, the V gene TRBV7-3, with a possible D match to TRBD2 (6 bases). In germline, CDR1 is SGHTA, CDR2 FQGTGA. Between the trimmed V and J ends, which lost 6 bases and 7 bases, there was a span of 12 bases. The CDR3 sequence is 13 residues long.

At least ten counts were recorded for this clonotype. The V call is TRBV12-3 or TRBV12-4, the J call TRBJ2-5; TRBD1 or TRBD2 may be the D gene (5 bases each). This CDR3 is built from 14 residues. V gave up 3 bases and J gave up 5 bases, with 13 bases separating them. For the CDR3, the DNA is TGTGCCAGCAGTTTGGACTCGGGGCGGGAGACCCAGTACTTC. It codes for CASSLDSGRETQYF.

The gene calls are TRBV4-3 and TRBJ1-1, with TRBD1 as a possible D gene (5 bases). CDR1 and CDR2 from the germline V gene are LGHNA and YSLEER. CDR3 length equals 15 residues. The germline V and J ends were trimmed by 1 base and 4 bases, with 13 bases remaining between them. CDR3 coding DNA: TGCGCCAGCAGCCAAGCGGCCTCCCAGGGCACTGAAGCTTTCTTT. Translating it yields CASSQAASQGTEAFF.

This chain joins TRBV30 and TRBJ1-2; TRBD1 might be the D (6 bases). Germline lookup yields CDR1 GTSNPN and CDR2 SVGIG (reference sequence). V dropped 2 bases and J dropped 8 bases, with 12 bases sitting between them. The CDR3 has 12 amino acids. The CDR3 loop reads CAWSMGGQGYTF. CDR3 in DNA: TGTGCCTGGAGTATGGGGGGGCAAGGCTACACCTTC. Full variable domain (remainder filled in from reference TRBV30 and TRBJ1-2): SQTIHQWPATLVQPVGSPLSLECTVEGTSNPNLYWYRQAAGRGLQLLFYSVGIGQISSEVPQNLSASRPQDRQFILSSKKLLLSDSGFYLCAWSMGGQGYTFGSGTRLTVV.

The chain uses TRBV3-1 and TRBJ1-5; D might be TRBD1 (5 bases). This CDR3 region has 15 residues. Germline V gives CDR1 LGHDT, CDR2 YNNKEL (reference sequence). Deletions cut 0 bases from V and 3 bases from J, with 9 bases between. DNA of the CDR3: TGTGCCAGCAGCCAAGATCGACAGCCCAATCAGCCCCAGCATTTT. Residues: CASSQDRQPNQPQHF.

The chain links TRBV27 to TRBJ1-1; 8 nucleotides line up with TRBD1. Germline CDR1 is MNHEY and CDR2 is SMNVEV (reference sequence). The CDR3 has 15 residues. J gave up 5 bases and V 2 bases, and 7 bases lay outside the gene matches. CDR3 DNA: TGTGCCAGCAGTTTAGCCAGGGGGCTATGGACTGAAGCTTTCTTT. Amino acid sequence: CASSLARGLWTEAFF.

In its sample, this clonotype was seen a few times. The V gene is TRBV6-1, the J gene TRBJ2-7; unclear D gene. The CDR3 extends over 15 amino acids. CDR1 is MNHNS, CDR2 SASEGT, per germline. The V and J ends lost 5 bases and 0 bases respectively, with 14 bases between them. The CDR3 reads CASSHRTPSSYEQYF. In DNA form, the CDR3 reads TGTGCCAGCAGTCATCGGACCCCTAGCTCCTACGAGCAGTACTTC.

A note on this clonotype: This may be a read error, as it is one base from a much larger clone. J is TRBJ2-3 and V is TRBV5-1; D is perhaps TRBD2 (6 bases). The CDR3 is made up of 18 amino acids. The germline V gene encodes CDR1 SGHRS and CDR2 YFSETQ. CDR3 residues: CASSLDPGSSSVADMQYF. The DNA for the CDR3 is TGCGCCAGCAGCTTGGACCCCGGGAGTAGTTCAGTTGCAGATATGCAGTATTTT. The entire variable domain, with the rest obtained from reference TRBV5-1 and TRBJ2-3, is as follows: KAGVTQTPRYLIKTRGQQVTLSCSPISGHRSVSWYQQTPGQGLQFLFEYFSETQRNKGNFPGRFSGRQFSNSRSEMNVSTLELGDSALYLCASSLDPGSSSVADMQYFGPGTRLTVL.

This clonotype was seen a few times. J is TRBJ1-5 and V is TRBV19, with TRBD1 matching 7 bases. The CDR3 covers 14 residues. Unmatched junction bases numbered 8, after V lost 5 bases and J lost 7 bases. Germline loops: CDR1 LNHDA, CDR2 SQIVND (reference sequence). CDR3 loop: CASSGGQGEQPQHF. Here the CDR3 DNA reads TGTGCCAGTAGTGGGGGGCAGGGGGAACAGCCCCAGCATTTT.

The V gene is TRBV12-3 or TRBV12-4, the J gene TRBJ2-1; D may be TRBD1 (6 bases). V lost 2 bases and J lost 10, with 12 bases in between. The CDR3 sequence is 13 residues long. DNA for the CDR3: TGTGCCAGCAGTTTACTACAGGGTGGGGAGCAGTTCTTC. Residues: CASSLLQGGEQFF.

This chain connects TRBV3-1 to TRBJ2-3, with a tentative D call TRBD2 (5 bases). The V gene's germline CDR1 is LGHDT and CDR2 YNNKEL (reference sequence). The CDR3 has 16 residues. V lost 1 base to trimming and J lost 0 bases, with 11 bases between them. CDR3 sequence (DNA): TGTGCCAGCAGCCAAGTGCCTAGCCATAGCACAGATACGCAGTATTTT. This gives the protein CASSQVPSHSTDTQYF.

The V and J genes are TRBV10-2 and TRBJ2-1; D perhaps matches TRBD2 (5 bases). Deletions cut 7 bases from V and 0 bases from J, with 16 bases between. The germline CDR1 and CDR2 sequences are WSHSY and SAAADI. This CDR3 has 16 residues. CDR3 nucleotide sequence: TGCGCCAGCACCGCGGGCGGCGGAGGCTCCTACAATGAGCAGTTCTTC. It encodes CASTAGGGGSYNEQFF.

This clonotype appeared a few times. The chain is built from TRBV18 and TRBJ2-1; 7 bases agree with TRBD1. Per germline, CDR1 KGHSH and CDR2 LQKENI. This CDR3 contains 15 residues. The ends lost 2 bases at V and 6 bases at J; junction bases unmatched: 7. DNA of the CDR3: TGTGCCAGCTCACCAAGACAGGGAAGGGGCAATGAGCAGTTCTTC. This codes for CASSPRQGRGNEQFF.

This clonotype was observed a handful of times. V and J are TRBV4-1 and TRBJ1-1; the D gene is possibly TRBD1 (5 bases). Trimming left V 0 bases short and J 6 bases short, with 23 bases between. Germline V CDR1 and CDR2: MGHRA, YSYEKL. This CDR3 comprises 18 residues. CDR3 residues: CASSQDPTAIRIGAEAFF. CDR3 bases: TGCGCCAGCAGCCAAGATCCGACAGCCATCCGAATCGGCGCTGAAGCTTTCTTT.

In this sample, this clonotype turned up many times. The CDR3 loop is CASSPQDRAIYNEQFF. CDR3 sequence (DNA): TGTGCCAGCAGTCCACAAGACAGGGCCATATACAATGAGCAGTTCTTC. The chain links TRBV28 to TRBJ2-1; 7 positions agree with TRBD1. Trimming at V came to 5 bases and at J to 4 bases, leaving 11 bases not matched to a gene. The CDR3 has 16 residues. Germline-derived CDR1 and CDR2 are MDHEN and SYDVKM.

This clonotype was counted a few times. This chain joins TRBV11-1 and TRBJ1-1, with TRBD1 as a possible D gene (5 bases). The CDR3 totals 16 residues. Germline assignment: CDR1 SGHAT and CDR2 FQDESV (reference sequence). V lost 3 bases and J 1 base, leaving 15 bases between the germline ends. This chain's CDR3 is CASSFSRGARNTEAFF. The DNA for the CDR3 is TGTGCCAGCAGCTTTTCTAGGGGAGCGAGGAACACTGAAGCTTTCTTT.